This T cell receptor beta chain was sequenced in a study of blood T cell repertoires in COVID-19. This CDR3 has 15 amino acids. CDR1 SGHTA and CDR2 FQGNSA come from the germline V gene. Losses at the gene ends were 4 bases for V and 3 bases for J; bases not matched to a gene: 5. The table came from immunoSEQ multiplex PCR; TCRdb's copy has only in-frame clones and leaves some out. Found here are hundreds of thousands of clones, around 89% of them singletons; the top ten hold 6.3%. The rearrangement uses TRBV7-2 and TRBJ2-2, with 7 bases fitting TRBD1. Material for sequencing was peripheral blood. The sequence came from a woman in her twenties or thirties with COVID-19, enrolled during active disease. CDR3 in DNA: TGTGCCAGCAGCTACCGGGACAGACACACCGGGGAGCTGTTTTTT. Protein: CASSYRDRHTGELFF.